This T cell receptor (beta chain) stems from a study of T-cell memory formation after mild COVID-19. From the 5' RACE reads, TCRdb called clonotypes with MiXCR, one entry per CDR3 protein. In the table there are 140,000 to 150,000 distinct CDR3 sequences, over 6% of which are singletons. The sample holds many counts of this clonotype. Its antigen is unidentified. There are 17 residues in the CDR3. V dropped 6 bases and J dropped 7; count of bases not matched to a gene: 17. Study-level results: Chiefly within CM and EM were the contracting CD4+ clones; CD8+ ones were within EMRA.

The sequence came from an adult woman who had mild COVID-19 (a few samples of this study predate the infection). Cell type and time point are not known. The rearrangement joins TRBV12-3 or TRBV12-4 to TRBJ2-1, with 8 bases matching TRBD1. Sequenced input: PBMCs or a T cell subset sorted from them (not recorded which). CDR3 region: CASRNQGASLRKNEQFF. Written as DNA, the CDR3 is TGTGCCAGCAGGAATCAGGGGGCGAGTTTGCGGAAGAATGAGCAGTTCTTC.